This T cell receptor beta chain came from a study of CD8 T cells in ankylosing spondylitis. Each TCR beta library was made by quantitative 5'-RACE that incorporated molecular barcodes. TCRdb reanalysed the 5' RACE reads using MiXCR and keeps one entry per CDR3 protein. Of around 450,000 distinct CDR3 sequences listed, 20% to 30% are singletons. V lost 3 bases and J lost 4, with 9 bases in between. The CDR3 contains 12 residues. CDR1 and CDR2 from the germline V gene are DFQATT and SNEGSKA (reference sequence). The study, taken as a whole, reports: Disease-associated clones were reportedly significantly overrepresented in matched ankylosing spondylitis synovial fluid. Characteristic of ankylosing spondylitis blood, it appeared, was a TCR beta motif comprising roughly eight highly homologous variants.

With respect to this clonotype: Its specificity is not known.

The origin of this receptor is a male donor with ankylosing spondylitis. The chain is built from TRBV20-1 and TRBJ1-1; D may be TRBD1 (5 bases). The specimen sequenced was blood, either unsorted or a sorted T cell fraction (not recorded which). This CDR3 is CSASSGGTEAFF. DNA of the CDR3: TGCAGTGCTAGTTCGGGGGGCACTGAAGCTTTCTTT.